A single sample is the source of the 7 T cell receptor beta chains below, sequenced in a study of blood T cell repertoires in COVID-19. Profiling relied on immunoSEQ multiplex PCR, and the TCRdb table lists in-frame clones only, not all of them. The table records tens of thousands of clones, approximately 80% of them present only once. The specimen sequenced was peripheral blood. Receptor source: a man aged 50 to 59 with COVID-19, enrolled during active disease.

The chain carries TRBV9 and TRBJ2-1; TRBD2 matches at 16 bases. J gave up 9 bases and V 4 bases, and 4 bases lay outside the gene matches. This CDR3 is built from 15 residues. Germline V gene lookup returns CDR1 SGDLS and CDR2 YYNGEE. Here the CDR3 reads CASSSGTSGRAEQFF. CDR3 coding DNA: TGTGCCAGCAGCTCTGGGACTAGCGGGAGGGCTGAGCAGTTCTTC. Using reference TRBV9 and TRBJ2-1 for the parts outside the CDR3, the full variable domain is DSGVTQTPKHLITATGQRVTLRCSPRSGDLSVYWYQQSLDQGLQFLIQYYNGEERAKGNILERFSAQQFPDLHSELNLSSLELGDSALYFCASSSGTSGRAEQFFGPGTRLTVL.

This sequence joins TRBV6-6 and TRBJ2-7; tentative D call: TRBD1 (6 bases). Trimming took off 5 bases at V and 5 bases at J, with 10 bases between the two ends. In germline, CDR1 is MNHNY, CDR2 SVGAGI (reference sequence). The CDR3 has 12 amino acids. CDR3 in DNA: TGTGCCAGCAGTGCCAGGGGCCACGAGCAGTACTTC. This translates into CASSARGHEQYF.

This clone was counted many times. The gene calls are TRBV6-4 and TRBJ2-1; 7 bases line up with TRBD2. The CDR3 is 13 amino acids. V shed 6 bases, J shed 7 bases, and the junction held 6 bases outside the gene matches. Per germline, CDR1 MRHNA and CDR2 SNTAGT. The CDR3 loop reads CASSGGSPNEQFF. In nucleotides, the CDR3 is TGTGCCAGCAGCGGCGGGAGTCCGAATGAGCAGTTCTTC.

A single count supports this clone. This chain connects TRBV28 to TRBJ1-2; the match to TRBD1 covers 7 bases. The CDR3 length is 13 residues. CDR1 MDHEN and CDR2 SYDVKM come from the germline V gene. V gave up 6 bases and J gave up 6 bases; unmatched junction bases: 7. CDR3 nucleotides: TGTGCCAGCAGCCGCGACAGGGTGGATGGCTACACCTTC. The encoded protein is CASSRDRVDGYTF.

DNA of the CDR3: TGTGCCAGCAGCCAACGGACAGGGGGCACAGATACGCAGTATTTT. Translated: CASSQRTGGTDTQYF. The V call is TRBV14, the J call TRBJ2-3; 9 bases agree with TRBD1. This CDR3 comprises 15 residues. V gave up 2 bases and J gave up 1 base; unmatched junction bases: 1. Germline V CDR1 and CDR2: SGHDN, FVKESK.

J is TRBJ2-1 and V is TRBV2, with TRBD2 matching 11 bases. Germline V gene data show CDR1 as SNHLY and CDR2 as FYNNEI. The CDR3 has 13 residues. After removal of 11 bases from V and 7 bases from J, the junction contained 7 bases not matched to a gene. The CDR3 region has the DNA TGTGCCCAGGTGCCTAGCGGGAGGAATGAGCAGTTCTTC. Translating it yields CAQVPSGRNEQFF.

The chain combines TRBV7-2 with TRBJ2-3, with D tentatively TRBD2 (6 bases). Germline V gives CDR1 SGHTA, CDR2 FQGNSA. V was pared by 5 bases and J by 0 bases, with 21 bases between. The CDR3 extends over 18 amino acids. The CDR3 protein is CASSAPPVGGASTDTQYF. DNA of the CDR3: TGTGCCAGCAGCGCGCCCCCGGTTGGCGGGGCTAGCACAGATACGCAGTATTTT.